The 27 T cell receptor beta chains below all came from one sample that was sequenced in a study of OX40 agonist ivuxolimab in advanced cancers. The method behind the library was the immunoSEQ multiplex PCR assay. Not all clones reach the TCRdb copy of this immuneACCESS table, which keeps in-frame sequences only. Checked studies attribute under half of the gap to unresolved V genes and leave the rest unexplained. The sample table contains more than 75,000 clones; only one count was recorded for roughly 90% of them. Of the sample, around 0.4% is held by the ten largest clones. The sequencing here drew on CD4+ or CD8+ T cells sorted from blood, taken in a trial of the OX40 agonist ivuxolimab. These receptors were taken from an adult with an advanced solid tumor such as melanoma, head and neck, liver or kidney cancer.

This chain uses TRBV5-1 with TRBJ2-7, with TRBD1 identical over 8 bases. V was pared by 3 bases and J by 2 bases, with 7 bases of the junction left unmatched. The germline gives CDR1 SGHRS, CDR2 YFSETQ. This CDR3 has 15 amino acids. This CDR3 is CASSYDGTGTYEQYF. CDR3 sequence (DNA): TGCGCCAGCAGCTACGACGGGACAGGAACCTACGAGCAGTACTTC.

In this sample, this clone turned up once. The rearrangement joins TRBV2 to TRBJ2-3; TRBD1 agrees at 8 bases. CDR3 length equals 16 residues. Looked up from germline, CDR1 is SNHLY and CDR2 is FYNNEI. V gave up 5 bases and J gave up 0 bases; unmatched junction bases: 7. In DNA form, the CDR3 reads TGTGCCAGCAGTTGGGGACAGGTAGAGAGCACAGATACGCAGTATTTT. This sequence encodes CASSWGQVESTDTQYF. Drawing the rest from reference TRBV2 and TRBJ2-3, the complete variable domain is EPEVTQTPSHQVTQMGQEVILRCVPISNHLYFYWYRQILGQKVEFLVSFYNNEISEKSEIFDDQFSVERPDGSNFTLKIRSTKLEDSAMYFCASSWGQVESTDTQYFGPGTRLTVL.

The sample holds one count of this clone. The rearrangement joins TRBV27 to TRBJ2-3, with TRBD1 identical over 7 bases. This CDR3 spans 16 amino acids. The trim removed 5 bases at V and 0 bases at J, leaving 8 bases unmatched. Germline CDR1 is MNHEY and CDR2 is SMNVEV (reference sequence). The CDR3 is CASSPGDSTSTDTQYF. The DNA of the CDR3 is TGTGCCAGCAGTCCCGGGGACAGCACTAGCACAGATACGCAGTATTTT.

The rearrangement links TRBV7-9 to TRBJ2-1, with 8 bases aligning to TRBD2. The CDR3 is 16 residues long. V was pared by 5 bases and J by 6 bases, with 12 bases of the junction left unmatched. CDR1 and CDR2 from the germline V gene are SEHNR and FQNEAQ (reference sequence). The CDR3: CASSPGLVAGINEQFF. CDR3 coding DNA: TGTGCCAGCAGCCCCGGTCTGGTAGCGGGGATCAATGAGCAGTTCTTC.

The gene calls are TRBV21-1 and TRBJ1-4; the DNA was not used to check the table's D call, TRBD1. TRBV21-1 is marked as a pseudogene. The CDR3 contains 16 residues. DNA for the CDR3: TGTGCCAGCAGCAAAGGGATGGGACAGGCCAATGAAAAACTGTTTTTT. This encodes CASSKGMGQANEKLFF.

J is TRBJ2-7 and V is TRBV6-5, with 13 bases matching TRBD2. In germline, CDR1 is MNHEY, CDR2 SVGAGI. V gave up 6 bases and J gave up 5 bases; unmatched junction bases: 7. The CDR3 runs to 15 residues. The DNA for the CDR3 is TGTGCCAGCAGCGGCGGACTAGCGGGAGCTCACGAGCAGTACTTC. It translates to CASSGGLAGAHEQYF.

By share, this clone ranks as medium-sized (0.01 to 0.1%). The V gene is TRBV4-2, the J gene TRBJ2-7, with TRBD2 matching over 7 bases. V was pared by 0 bases and J by 5 bases, with 7 bases of the junction left unmatched. Germline CDR1 and CDR2: LGHNA and YNFKEQ. The CDR3 is 15 amino acids. As DNA, the CDR3 is TGTGCCAGCAGCCAAGATTGGGCGCGGGAGAACGAGCAGTACTTC. As protein: CASSQDWARENEQYF.

The chain carries TRBV29-1 and TRBJ2-6; D gene ambiguous. Trimming removed 4 bases at V and 1 base at J, with 8 bases between. The germline gives CDR1 SQVTM, CDR2 ANQGSEA. The CDR3 is made up of 14 amino acids. The CDR3 DNA reads as TGCAGCGTTGTGCTGGGATCTGGGGCCAACGTCCTGACTTTC. Translated, it gives CSVVLGSGANVLTF.

This chain connects TRBV5-4 to TRBJ2-3, with 13 positions matching TRBD2. With V trimmed by 4 bases and J by 6 bases, 8 bases remained unmatched. Per the germline V gene, CDR1 is SGHNT and CDR2 is YYREEE (reference sequence). The CDR3 sequence is 16 residues long. For the CDR3, the DNA is TGTGCCAGCAGCGGGTCGACTAGCGGGAGGTCGGATACGCAGTATTTT. It encodes CASSGSTSGRSDTQYF.

The chain has TRBV7-2 and TRBJ2-1; 13 bases are shared with TRBD2. V gave up 0 bases and J gave up 5 bases; unmatched junction bases: 4. The CDR3 runs to 17 residues. Germline V gene lookup returns CDR1 SGHTA and CDR2 FQGNSA. CDR3: CASSLAGGLAGDNEQFF. The DNA for the CDR3 is TGTGCCAGCAGCTTAGCGGGCGGACTAGCGGGAGACAATGAGCAGTTCTTC.

The chain employs TRBV2 and TRBJ1-2, with D tentatively TRBD1 (5 bases). The V gene's germline CDR1 is SNHLY and CDR2 FYNNEI. There are 14 residues in the CDR3. The germline V and J ends were trimmed by 8 bases and 4 bases, with 17 bases remaining between them. In DNA form, the CDR3 reads TGTGCCAGCCAACTGAGGGGTCAGAGCTATGGCTACACCTTC. This sequence encodes CASQLRGQSYGYTF.

V gene TRBV6-6 combines with J gene TRBJ1-2; D is ambiguous. CDR1 and CDR2 (germline): MNHNY, SVGAGI (reference sequence). The V gene lost 6 bases and the J gene lost 0 bases, with 11 bases spanning the gap. This CDR3 has 14 residues. DNA of the CDR3: TGTGCCAGCAGGGAGGGTACGGCTAACTATGGCTACACCTTC. Translated: CASREGTANYGYTF.

This sequence joins TRBV5-1 and TRBJ2-1, with 13 bases lining up with TRBD2. Germline values: CDR1 SGHRS, CDR2 YFSETQ. Trimming took 3 bases from V and 3 from J; bases not matched to a gene: 3. The CDR3 is 16 amino acids. The CDR3, as DNA: TGCGCCAGCAGCTACGGGACTAGCGGGAACTACAATGAGCAGTTCTTC. This gives the protein CASSYGTSGNYNEQFF.

The table lists this clone with a few counts. The CDR3 loop reads CASSARVEGPTYNEQFF. CDR3 coding DNA: TGTGCCAGCAGCGCACGGGTGGAAGGGCCCACCTACAATGAGCAGTTCTTC. The chain combines TRBV9 with TRBJ2-1, with D hard to call. CDR3 size: 17 residues. V lost 3 bases to trimming and J lost 2 bases, with 18 bases between them. Per the germline V gene, CDR1 is SGDLS and CDR2 is YYNGEE. The full variable domain, with the rest looked up from reference TRBV9 and TRBJ2-1, is DSGVTQTPKHLITATGQRVTLRCSPRSGDLSVYWYQQSLDQGLQFLIQYYNGEERAKGNILERFSAQQFPDLHSELNLSSLELGDSALYFCASSARVEGPTYNEQFFGPGTRLTVL.

The rearrangement uses TRBV19 and TRBJ1-3, with unresolved D. CDR1 and CDR2 from the germline V gene are LNHDA and SQIVND (reference sequence). V lost 2 bases to trimming and J lost 0 bases, with 8 bases between them. There are 15 residues in the CDR3. The CDR3, as DNA: TGTGCCAGTAGTATACAGGTTTACTCTGGAAACACCATATATTTT. Translation gives CASSIQVYSGNTIYF. The variable domain in full, completed from reference TRBV19 and TRBJ1-3, reads DGGITQSPKYLFRKEGQNVTLSCEQNLNHDAMYWYRQDPGQGLRLIYYSQIVNDFQKGDIAEGYSVSREKKESFPLTVTSAQKNPTAFYLCASSIQVYSGNTIYFGEGSWLTVV.

V is TRBV19 and J is TRBJ2-7; weak D call: TRBD1 (6 bases). CDR1 and CDR2 (germline): LNHDA, SQIVND (reference sequence). The CDR3 is 15 residues long. V dropped 5 bases and J dropped 0 bases, with 14 bases sitting between them. The CDR3 sequence: CASSASRGRSYEQYF. CDR3 in DNA: TGTGCCAGTAGTGCAAGCAGGGGCCGCTCCTACGAGCAGTACTTC.

The J gene is TRBJ1-2, the V gene TRBV20-1; D not certain. Per the germline V gene, CDR1 is DFQATT and CDR2 is SNEGSKA (reference sequence). The CDR3 covers 11 residues. The V and J ends lost 0 bases and 5 bases respectively, with 4 bases between them. The CDR3 protein is CSARDGYGYTF. CDR3 in DNA: TGCAGTGCTAGAGATGGGTATGGCTACACCTTC.

The chain joins TRBV11-2 to TRBJ2-3; D remains ambiguous. CDR1 is SGHAT and CDR2 is FQNNGV in the germline V gene. The CDR3 is 15 residues long. V gave up 4 bases and J gave up 1 base, with 12 bases separating them. The DNA for the CDR3 is TGTGCCAGCAGCTGGTTGATGAAAGGCACAGATACGCAGTATTTT. Residues: CASSWLMKGTDTQYF.

The chain has TRBV11-3 and TRBJ2-2; 10 bases map to TRBD2. J was trimmed by 4 bases and V by 1 base; bases with no gene match: 9. The CDR3 runs to 18 residues. Germline assignment: CDR1 SGHNT and CDR2 YENEEA. This chain's CDR3 is CASSLGAGTSALTGELFF. In DNA form, the CDR3 reads TGTGCCAGCAGCTTAGGCGCCGGGACTAGCGCCCTCACCGGGGAGCTGTTTTTT.

With respect to this clone: One end of the junction fails to match germline, which may point to a read error. This sample includes further DNA sequences coding for the same CDR3. The chain employs TRBV27 and TRBJ2-5; 10 nucleotides align to TRBD1. CDR3 length: 15 amino acids. Per the germline V gene, CDR1 is MNHEY and CDR2 is SMNVEV (reference sequence). DNA of the CDR3: TGTGCCAGCAGATTACGACAGGGGGCGGGAGAGACCCAATACTTC. Its protein is CASRLRQGAGETQYF.

This clone is a singleton in its sample. V is TRBV5-4 and J is TRBJ2-2, with D hard to call. Germline CDR1 SGHNT, CDR2 YYREEE (reference sequence). V gave up 0 bases and J gave up 4 bases, with 7 bases separating them. The CDR3 spans 14 residues. As DNA, the CDR3 is TGTGCCAGCAGCTTGGCCCCGGCCACCGGGGAGCTGTTTTTT. This translates into CASSLAPATGELFF.

This sequence joins TRBV6-5 and TRBJ1-1; maybe TRBD1 (5 bases). This CDR3 spans 15 amino acids. Germline V gene data show CDR1 as MNHEY and CDR2 as SVGAGI. V was clipped by 6 bases and J by 0 bases, with 14 bases between them. The CDR3 DNA sequence: TGTGCCAGCAGGGCCCCGGGACGGATGAACACTGAAGCTTTCTTT. It is translated as CASRAPGRMNTEAFF.

The rearrangement links TRBV19 to TRBJ1-4; no definite D call. Looked up from germline, CDR1 is LNHDA and CDR2 is SQIVND (reference sequence). Deletions cut 5 bases from V and 3 bases from J, with 10 bases between. The CDR3 contains 14 residues. The CDR3 reads CASSSQLSNEKLFF. The CDR3 DNA reads as TGTGCCAGTAGTTCCCAGCTATCTAATGAAAAACTGTTTTTT.

The V gene is TRBV4-1, the J gene TRBJ2-2; 10 positions match TRBD2. The length of the CDR3 is 19 residues. CDR1 and CDR2 (germline): MGHRA, YSYEKL. J gave up 2 bases and V 0 bases, and 9 bases lay outside the gene matches. The CDR3 spells CASSQDKEREGTNTGELFF. CDR3 nucleotides: TGCGCCAGCAGCCAAGATAAAGAGCGGGAGGGGACTAACACCGGGGAGCTGTTTTTT.

The rearrangement joins TRBV11-2 to TRBJ2-5; D remains unclear. CDR3 size: 12 residues. The V end was cut by 3 bases, the J end by 1 base, with 3 bases between. Germline values: CDR1 SGHAT, CDR2 FQNNGV. The CDR3 here is CASSFFQETQYF. CDR3 nucleotides: TGTGCCAGCAGCTTTTTCCAAGAGACCCAGTACTTC.

The chain is built from TRBV4-1 and TRBJ2-7; D may be TRBD1 (6 bases). The CDR3 runs 15 residues. The V end was cut by 1 base, the J end by 2 bases, with 12 bases between. The germline V gene encodes CDR1 MGHRA and CDR2 YSYEKL. Here the CDR3 reads CASSQGTAITYEQYF. The CDR3 DNA reads TGCGCCAGCAGCCAAGGGACAGCTATTACCTACGAGCAGTACTTC.

This chain joins TRBV7-9 and TRBJ1-5; D is possibly TRBD1 (5 bases). This CDR3 has 14 amino acids. V dropped 1 base and J dropped 5 bases, with 9 bases sitting between them. Germline CDR1 SEHNR, CDR2 FQNEAQ (reference sequence). The chain's CDR3 is CASSLEDSDQPQHF. In DNA form, the CDR3 reads TGTGCCAGCAGCTTAGAAGACAGCGATCAGCCCCAGCATTTT.